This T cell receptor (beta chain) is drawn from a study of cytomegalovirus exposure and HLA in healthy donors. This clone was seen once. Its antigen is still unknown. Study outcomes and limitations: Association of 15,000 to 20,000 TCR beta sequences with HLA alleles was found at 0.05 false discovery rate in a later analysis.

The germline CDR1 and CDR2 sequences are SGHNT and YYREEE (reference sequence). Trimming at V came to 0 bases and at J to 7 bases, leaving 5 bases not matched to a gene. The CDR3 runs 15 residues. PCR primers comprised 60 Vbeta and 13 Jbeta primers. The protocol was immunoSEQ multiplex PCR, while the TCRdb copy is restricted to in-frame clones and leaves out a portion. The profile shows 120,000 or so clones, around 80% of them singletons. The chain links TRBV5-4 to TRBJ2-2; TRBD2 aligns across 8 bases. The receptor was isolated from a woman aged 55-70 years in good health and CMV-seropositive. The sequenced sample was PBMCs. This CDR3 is CASSLDGRASGELFF. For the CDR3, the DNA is TGTGCCAGCAGCTTGGACGGGAGGGCCAGCGGGGAGCTGTTTTTT.